Following are 15 T cell receptor beta chains from one sample sequenced in a study of cytomegalovirus exposure and HLA in healthy donors. PCR amplification relied on 60 Vbeta primers (plus 13 Jbeta primers). Libraries were prepared by immunoSEQ multiplex PCR; TCRdb keeps only in-frame clonotypes and omits some of them. The table shows about 140,000 clones, with 70% to 90% occurring only once. Input material: PBMCs. Receptors were obtained from a man aged 50 or older in good health and CMV-seronegative.

The chain uses TRBV5-6 and TRBJ1-1; the D gene is possibly TRBD1 (5 bases). The germline gives CDR1 SGHDT, CDR2 YYEEEE. The CDR3 runs 14 residues. Trimming left V 4 bases short and J 6 bases short, with 16 bases between. The CDR3 DNA reads as TGTGCCAGCAGCCGCGGGGGGATCGGCTCTGAAGCTTTCTTT. Translating gives CASSRGGIGSEAFF.

This rearrangement joins TRBV5-6 to TRBJ2-3, with 7 bases aligning to TRBD2. CDR3 length: 15 residues. The germline V gene has CDR1 SGHDT and CDR2 YYEEEE. V lost 1 base to trimming and J lost 2 bases; unmatched junction nucleotides: 4. Here the CDR3 reads CASSLMAGDTDTQYF. In DNA form, the CDR3 reads TGTGCCAGCAGCTTGATGGCGGGAGACACAGATACGCAGTATTTT.

This clone has more than one count but fewer than ten. The rearrangement uses TRBV28 and TRBJ2-3; a possible D gene is TRBD2 (6 bases). The CDR3 length is 14 residues. Trimming took off 4 bases at V and 4 bases at J, with 12 bases between the two ends. Looked up from germline, CDR1 is MDHEN and CDR2 is SYDVKM. The CDR3 sequence is CASSSGGFPDTQYF. The CDR3 DNA is TGTGCCAGCAGTTCCGGAGGGTTTCCAGATACGCAGTATTTT.

The chain carries TRBV19 and TRBJ1-5, with TRBD1 matching over 9 bases. This CDR3 region has 17 residues. With V trimmed by 5 bases and J by 10 bases, 18 bases remained unmatched. Germline CDR1 and CDR2: LNHDA and SQIVND (reference sequence). DNA of the CDR3: TGTGCCAGTAGTGGGACAGGGAGTAATAGCCTCCTCCTACCCCAGCATTTT. It is translated as CASSGTGSNSLLLPQHF. Combining the CDR3 with reference TRBV19 and TRBJ1-5 gives the whole variable domain DGGITQSPKYLFRKEGQNVTLSCEQNLNHDAMYWYRQDPGQGLRLIYYSQIVNDFQKGDIAEGYSVSREKKESFPLTVTSAQKNPTAFYLCASSGTGSNSLLLPQHFGDGTRLSIL.

The DNA for the CDR3 is TGTGCCAGCAGCAAGCGCCGGGACCAAGAGACCCAGTACTTC. Its protein product is CASSKRRDQETQYF. The chain combines TRBV11-2 with TRBJ2-5; D remains ambiguous. CDR3 length: 14 residues. The V end was cut by 5 bases, the J end by 0 bases, with 10 bases between. CDR1 and CDR2 from the germline V gene are SGHAT and FQNNGV.

The V call is TRBV5-1, the J call TRBJ2-7, with 10 nucleotides matching TRBD1. The CDR3 extends over 15 amino acids. With V trimmed by 0 bases and J by 0 bases, 0 bases remained unmatched. In germline, CDR1 is SGHRS, CDR2 YFSETQ. The chain's CDR3 is CASSLGQGASYEQYF. In DNA form, the CDR3 reads TGCGCCAGCAGCTTGGGACAGGGGGCCTCCTACGAGCAGTACTTC.

The CDR3 nucleotides are TGTGCCAGCAGCCCCCAACGAGAGGGAAAAGATACGCAGTATTTT. Translating gives CASSPQREGKDTQYF. The rearrangement uses TRBV4-2 and TRBJ2-3; TRBD2 is a possible D gene (5 bases). V was cut by 4 bases and J by 5 bases, with 16 bases left in between. The CDR3 consists of 15 residues. The V gene's germline CDR1 is LGHNA and CDR2 YNFKEQ.

This clone has more than one count but fewer than ten. The CDR3 is CSVEDYDSYEQYF. CDR3 bases: TGCAGCGTTGAAGACTACGATTCCTACGAGCAGTACTTC. The rearrangement links TRBV29-1 to TRBJ2-7; D call uncertain. V lost 0 bases and J lost 1, with 7 bases in between. The CDR3 length is 13 residues. CDR1 is SQVTM and CDR2 is ANQGSEA in the germline V gene.

The table lists this clone with a few counts. Here the CDR3 DNA reads TGTGCCAGTAGTATAGGAACGACAGGGGGGTCTGGGGGCTACCTCTCCTACAATGAGCAGTTCTTC. Amino acid sequence: CASSIGTTGGSGGYLSYNEQFF. This sequence joins TRBV19 and TRBJ2-1; TRBD1 aligns across 9 bases. Trimming cost V 1 base and J 0 bases; bases outside gene matches: 19. CDR3 size: 22 residues. Germline V gene sequence: CDR1 LNHDA, CDR2 SQIVND (reference sequence).

This chain connects TRBV14 to TRBJ2-5, with a possible D match to TRBD1 (6 bases). This CDR3 is built from 14 residues. Per germline, CDR1 SGHDN and CDR2 FVKESK. Trimming cost V 4 bases and J 4 bases, with 13 bases left between them. CDR3 amino acids: CASSPRQGRETQYF. The CDR3 DNA reads as TGTGCCAGCAGCCCCCGTCAGGGGCGAGAGACCCAGTACTTC.

In this sample, this clone turned up a few times. This chain joins TRBV6-6 and TRBJ2-3; 8 bases match TRBD1. J gave up 3 bases and V 2 bases, and 7 bases lay outside the gene matches. CDR1 is MNHNY and CDR2 is SVGAGI in the germline V gene (reference sequence). There are 16 residues in the CDR3. CDR3 coding DNA: TGTGCCAGCAGTTACGGCACAGGGGGTCGGACAGATACGCAGTATTTT. Protein: CASSYGTGGRTDTQYF.

This chain uses TRBV9 with TRBJ2-2, with D perhaps matching TRBD1 (6 bases). The CDR3 has 16 residues. V lost 3 bases and J lost 4, with 16 bases in between. Germline values: CDR1 SGDLS, CDR2 YYNGEE. In DNA, the CDR3 is TGTGCCAGCAGCGGCCCAGGGGTCAGGGCCACCGGGGAGCTGTTTTTT. Translated, it gives CASSGPGVRATGELFF.

The rearrangement links TRBV5-4 to TRBJ2-2; D gene ambiguous. Germline CDR1 SGHNT, CDR2 YYREEE (reference sequence). The CDR3 has 14 residues. Trimming cost V 1 base and J 0 bases, with 4 bases left between them. CDR3 in DNA: TGTGCCAGCAGCTTGATCTCGAACACCGGGGAGCTGTTTTTT. It translates to CASSLISNTGELFF.

This chain uses TRBV2 with TRBJ2-5; 9 nucleotides align to TRBD1. Germline-derived CDR1 and CDR2 are SNHLY and FYNNEI. V was pared by 8 bases and J by 3 bases, with 4 bases of the junction left unmatched. This CDR3 is built from 13 residues. The CDR3 here is CASCWTGEETQYF. CDR3 DNA sequence: TGTGCCAGCTGCTGGACAGGGGAAGAGACCCAGTACTTC. Together with reference TRBV2 and TRBJ2-5, the CDR3 gives the full variable domain: EPEVTQTPSHQVTQMGQEVILRCVPISNHLYFYWYRQILGQKVEFLVSFYNNEISEKSEIFDDQFSVERPDGSNFTLKIRSTKLEDSAMYFCASCWTGEETQYFGPGTRLLVL.

This chain joins TRBV28 and TRBJ1-3; 9 nucleotides line up with TRBD1. V trimming: 5 bases; J trimming: 5 bases; junction bases outside the gene matches: 7. The CDR3 contains 15 residues. The germline V gene has CDR1 MDHEN and CDR2 SYDVKM. The CDR3 is CASSATGGGRNTIYF. CDR3 sequence (DNA): TGTGCCAGCAGTGCTACAGGGGGCGGAAGAAACACCATATATTTT.